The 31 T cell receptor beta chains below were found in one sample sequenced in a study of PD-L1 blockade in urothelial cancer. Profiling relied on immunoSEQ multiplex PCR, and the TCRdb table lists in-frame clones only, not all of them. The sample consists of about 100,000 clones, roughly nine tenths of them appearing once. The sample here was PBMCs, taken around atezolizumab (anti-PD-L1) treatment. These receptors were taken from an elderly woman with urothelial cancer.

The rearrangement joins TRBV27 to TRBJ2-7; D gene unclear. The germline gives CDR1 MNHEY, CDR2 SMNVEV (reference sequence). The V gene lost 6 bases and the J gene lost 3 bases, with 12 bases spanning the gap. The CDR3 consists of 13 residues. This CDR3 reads CASSLTAYYEQYF. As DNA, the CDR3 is TGTGCCAGCAGCCTGACTGCGTACTACGAGCAGTACTTC.

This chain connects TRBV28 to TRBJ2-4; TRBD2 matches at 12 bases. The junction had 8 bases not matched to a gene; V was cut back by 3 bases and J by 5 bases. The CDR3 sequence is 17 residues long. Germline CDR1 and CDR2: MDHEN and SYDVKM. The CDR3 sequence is CASSFGTSGFLQNIQYF. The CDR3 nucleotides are TGTGCCAGCAGTTTCGGGACTAGCGGGTTTCTACAAAACATTCAGTACTTC.

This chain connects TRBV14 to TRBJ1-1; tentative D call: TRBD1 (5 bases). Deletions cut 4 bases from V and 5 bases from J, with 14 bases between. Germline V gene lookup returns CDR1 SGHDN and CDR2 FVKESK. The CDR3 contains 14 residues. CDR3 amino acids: CASSPDLGGTEAFF. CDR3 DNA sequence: TGTGCCAGCAGCCCGGATCTGGGGGGAACTGAAGCTTTCTTT.

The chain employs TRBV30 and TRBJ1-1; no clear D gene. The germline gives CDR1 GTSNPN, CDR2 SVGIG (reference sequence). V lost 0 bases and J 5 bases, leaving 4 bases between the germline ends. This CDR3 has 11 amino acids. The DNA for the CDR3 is TGTGCCTGGAGTGTACAGACTGAAGCTTTCTTT. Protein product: CAWSVQTEAFF.

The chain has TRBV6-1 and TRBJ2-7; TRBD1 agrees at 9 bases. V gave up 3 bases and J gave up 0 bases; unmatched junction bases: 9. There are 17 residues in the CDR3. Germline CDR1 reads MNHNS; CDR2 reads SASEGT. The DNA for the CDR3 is TGTGCCAGCAGTGATTATACAGGGGGCTTCTACTCCTACGAGCAGTACTTC. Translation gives CASSDYTGGFYSYEQYF.

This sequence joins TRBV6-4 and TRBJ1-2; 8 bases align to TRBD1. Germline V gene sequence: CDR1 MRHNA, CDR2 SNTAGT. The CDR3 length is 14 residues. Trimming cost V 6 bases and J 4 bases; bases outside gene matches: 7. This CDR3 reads CASSRQGTVYGYTF. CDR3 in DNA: TGTGCCAGCAGCCGACAGGGGACGGTCTATGGCTACACCTTC.

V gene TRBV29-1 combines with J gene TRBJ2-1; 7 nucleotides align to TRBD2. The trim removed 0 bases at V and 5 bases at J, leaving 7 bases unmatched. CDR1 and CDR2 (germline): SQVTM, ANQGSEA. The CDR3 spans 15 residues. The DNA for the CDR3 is TGCAGCGTTGAAGATCGGGGGGAGTCCGACAATGAGCAGTTCTTC. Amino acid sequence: CSVEDRGESDNEQFF.

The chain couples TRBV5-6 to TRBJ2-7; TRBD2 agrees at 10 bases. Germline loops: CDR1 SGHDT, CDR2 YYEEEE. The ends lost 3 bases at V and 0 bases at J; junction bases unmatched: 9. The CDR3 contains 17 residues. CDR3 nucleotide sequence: TGTGCCAGCAGCTCCCGACTAGCGGGCGAAAGCTCCTACGAGCAGTACTTC. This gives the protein CASSSRLAGESSYEQYF.

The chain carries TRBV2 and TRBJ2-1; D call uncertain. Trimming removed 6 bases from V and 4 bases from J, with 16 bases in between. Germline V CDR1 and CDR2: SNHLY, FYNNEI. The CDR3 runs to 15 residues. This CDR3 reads CASRLAESGYNEQFF. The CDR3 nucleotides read TGTGCCAGCAGGTTGGCGGAGTCCGGTTACAATGAGCAGTTCTTC.

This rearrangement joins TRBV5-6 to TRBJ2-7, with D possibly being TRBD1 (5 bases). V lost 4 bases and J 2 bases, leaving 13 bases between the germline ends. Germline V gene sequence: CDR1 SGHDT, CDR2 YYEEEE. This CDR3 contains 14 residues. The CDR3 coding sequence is TGTGCCAGCAGCCAAAGGGGCATCCCCTACGAGCAGTACTTC. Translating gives CASSQRGIPYEQYF.

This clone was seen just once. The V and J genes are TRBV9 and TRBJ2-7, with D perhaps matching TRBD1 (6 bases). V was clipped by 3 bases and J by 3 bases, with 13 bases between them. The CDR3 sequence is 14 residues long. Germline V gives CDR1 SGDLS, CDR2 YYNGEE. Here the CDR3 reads CASSARDIVYEQYF. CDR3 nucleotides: TGTGCCAGCAGCGCCCGGGACATTGTCTACGAGCAGTACTTC.

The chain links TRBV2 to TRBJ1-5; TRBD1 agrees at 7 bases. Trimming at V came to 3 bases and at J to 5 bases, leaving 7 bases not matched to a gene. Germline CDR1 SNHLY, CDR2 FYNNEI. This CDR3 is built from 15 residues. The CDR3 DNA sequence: TGTGCCAGCAGTGATCAATTGGGACAGCATCAGCCCCAGCATTTT. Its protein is CASSDQLGQHQPQHF.

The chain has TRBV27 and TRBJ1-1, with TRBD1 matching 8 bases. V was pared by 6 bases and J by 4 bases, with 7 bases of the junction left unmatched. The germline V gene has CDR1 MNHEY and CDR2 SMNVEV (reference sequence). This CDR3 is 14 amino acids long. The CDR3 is CASRPGQGATEAFF. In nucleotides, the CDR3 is TGTGCCAGCAGGCCCGGACAGGGCGCCACTGAAGCTTTCTTT.

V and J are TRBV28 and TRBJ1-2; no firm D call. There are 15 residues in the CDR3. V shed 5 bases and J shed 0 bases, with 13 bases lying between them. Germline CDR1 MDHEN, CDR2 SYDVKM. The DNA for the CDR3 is TGTGCCAGCAGTATTACTACCCTCCCTAACTATGGCTACACCTTC. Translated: CASSITTLPNYGYTF.

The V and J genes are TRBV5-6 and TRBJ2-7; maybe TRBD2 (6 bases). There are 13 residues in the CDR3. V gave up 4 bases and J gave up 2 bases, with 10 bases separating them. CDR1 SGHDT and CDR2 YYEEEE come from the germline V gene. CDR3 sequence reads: CASSPRRAYEQYF. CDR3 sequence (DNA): TGTGCCAGCAGCCCGCGGAGGGCCTACGAGCAGTACTTC.

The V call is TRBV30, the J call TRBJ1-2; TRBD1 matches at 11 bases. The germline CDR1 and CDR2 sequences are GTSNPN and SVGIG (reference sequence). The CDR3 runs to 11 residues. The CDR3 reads CAGWTGGPYTF. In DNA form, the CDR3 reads TGTGCGGGTTGGACAGGGGGCCCTTACACCTTC.

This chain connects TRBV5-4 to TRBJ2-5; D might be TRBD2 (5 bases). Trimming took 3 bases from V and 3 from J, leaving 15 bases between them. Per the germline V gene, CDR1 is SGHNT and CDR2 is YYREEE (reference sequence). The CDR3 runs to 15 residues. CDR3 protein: CASSSGKTSKETQYF. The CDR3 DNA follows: TGTGCCAGCAGCTCGGGGAAGACGAGTAAAGAGACCCAGTACTTC.

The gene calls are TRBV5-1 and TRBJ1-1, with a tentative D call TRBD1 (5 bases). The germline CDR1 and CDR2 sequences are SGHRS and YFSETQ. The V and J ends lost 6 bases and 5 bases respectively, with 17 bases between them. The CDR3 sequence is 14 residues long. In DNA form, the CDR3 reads TGCGCCAGCACATTAGACAGAGGCATAACTGAAGCTTTCTTT. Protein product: CASTLDRGITEAFF.

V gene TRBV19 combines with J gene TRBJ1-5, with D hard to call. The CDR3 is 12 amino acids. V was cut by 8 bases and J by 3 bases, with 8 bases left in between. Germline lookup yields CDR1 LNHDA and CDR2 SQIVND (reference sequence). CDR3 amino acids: CASGDINQPQHF. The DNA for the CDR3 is TGTGCCAGTGGCGACATCAATCAGCCCCAGCATTTT.

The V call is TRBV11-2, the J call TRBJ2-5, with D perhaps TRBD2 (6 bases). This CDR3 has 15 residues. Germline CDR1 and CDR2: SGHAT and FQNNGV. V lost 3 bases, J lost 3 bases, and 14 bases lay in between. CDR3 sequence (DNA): TGTGCCAGCAGCTTTACCTTCGGGGGAAAAGAGACCCAGTACTTC. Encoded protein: CASSFTFGGKETQYF.

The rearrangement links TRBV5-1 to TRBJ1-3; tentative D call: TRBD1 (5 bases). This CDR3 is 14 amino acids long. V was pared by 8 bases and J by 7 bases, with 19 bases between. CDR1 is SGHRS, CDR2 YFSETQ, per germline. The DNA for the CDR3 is TGCGCCAGTAAAGGGGAGGTGGTTGACAACACCATATATTTT. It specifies CASKGEVVDNTIYF.

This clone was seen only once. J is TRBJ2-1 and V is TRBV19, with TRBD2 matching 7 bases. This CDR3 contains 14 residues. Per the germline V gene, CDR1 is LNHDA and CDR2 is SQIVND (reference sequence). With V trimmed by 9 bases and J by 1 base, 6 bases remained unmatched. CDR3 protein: CASSLAVSYNEQFF. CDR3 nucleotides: TGTGCCAGCTCCCTAGCGGTTTCCTACAATGAGCAGTTCTTC. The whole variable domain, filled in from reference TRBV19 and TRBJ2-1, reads DGGITQSPKYLFRKEGQNVTLSCEQNLNHDAMYWYRQDPGQGLRLIYYSQIVNDFQKGDIAEGYSVSREKKESFPLTVTSAQKNPTAFYLCASSLAVSYNEQFFGPGTRLTVL.

CDR3 in amino acids: CASSFWGDLRYGYTF. The CDR3 coding sequence is TGTGCCAGCAGCTTTTGGGGGGACCTTAGGTATGGCTACACCTTC. The chain carries TRBV7-2 and TRBJ1-2, with TRBD1 as a possible D gene (5 bases). The germline V and J ends were trimmed by 3 bases and 5 bases, with 16 bases remaining between them. Germline values: CDR1 SGHTA, CDR2 FQGNSA. The CDR3 length is 15 residues.

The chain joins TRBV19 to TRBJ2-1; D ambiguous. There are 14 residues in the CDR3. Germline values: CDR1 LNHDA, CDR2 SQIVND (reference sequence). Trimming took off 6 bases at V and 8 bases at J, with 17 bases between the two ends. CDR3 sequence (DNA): TGTGCCAGTAGCACCGCGTATTCCCGGGATGAGCAGTTCTTC. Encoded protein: CASSTAYSRDEQFF.

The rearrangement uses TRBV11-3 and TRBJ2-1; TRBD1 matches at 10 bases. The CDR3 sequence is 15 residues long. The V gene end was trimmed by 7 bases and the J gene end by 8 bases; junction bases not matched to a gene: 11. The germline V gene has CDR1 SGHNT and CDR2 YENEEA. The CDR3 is CASNLRDRGIDEQFF. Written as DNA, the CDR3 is TGTGCCAGCAACCTCCGGGACAGGGGCATCGATGAGCAGTTCTTC.

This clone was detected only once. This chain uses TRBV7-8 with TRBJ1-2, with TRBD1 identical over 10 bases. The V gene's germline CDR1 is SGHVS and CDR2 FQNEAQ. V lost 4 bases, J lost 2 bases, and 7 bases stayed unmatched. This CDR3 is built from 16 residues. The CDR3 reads CASSSATTGGNYGYTF. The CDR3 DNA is TGTGCCAGCAGCTCAGCGACGACAGGGGGCAACTATGGCTACACCTTC.

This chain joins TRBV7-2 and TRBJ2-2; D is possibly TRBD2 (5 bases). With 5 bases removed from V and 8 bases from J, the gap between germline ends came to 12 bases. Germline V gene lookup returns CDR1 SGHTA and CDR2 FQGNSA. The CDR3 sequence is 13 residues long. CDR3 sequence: CASSRTGRGELFF. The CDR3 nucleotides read TGTGCCAGCAGCCGGACTGGTCGAGGGGAGCTGTTTTTT.

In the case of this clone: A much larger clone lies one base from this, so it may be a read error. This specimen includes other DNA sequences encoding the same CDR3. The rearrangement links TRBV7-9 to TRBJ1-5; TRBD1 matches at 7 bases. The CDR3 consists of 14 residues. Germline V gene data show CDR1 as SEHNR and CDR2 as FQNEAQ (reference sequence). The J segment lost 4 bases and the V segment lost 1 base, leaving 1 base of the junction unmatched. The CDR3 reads CASSLGQGNQPQHF. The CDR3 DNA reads TGTGCCAGCAGCTTAGGACAGGGAAATCAGCCCCAGCATTTT.

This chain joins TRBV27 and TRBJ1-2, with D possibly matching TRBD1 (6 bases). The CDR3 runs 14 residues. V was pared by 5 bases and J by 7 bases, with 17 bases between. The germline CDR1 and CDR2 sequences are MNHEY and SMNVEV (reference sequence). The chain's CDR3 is CASSPHTGSGGYTF. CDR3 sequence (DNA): TGTGCCAGCAGTCCACACACAGGGAGCGGTGGCTACACCTTC.

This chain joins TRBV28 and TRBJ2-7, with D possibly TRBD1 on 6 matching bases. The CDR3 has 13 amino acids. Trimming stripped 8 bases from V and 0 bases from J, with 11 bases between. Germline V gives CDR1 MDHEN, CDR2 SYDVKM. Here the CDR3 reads CASLAGDSYEQYF. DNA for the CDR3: TGTGCCAGCTTGGCAGGGGACTCCTACGAGCAGTACTTC.

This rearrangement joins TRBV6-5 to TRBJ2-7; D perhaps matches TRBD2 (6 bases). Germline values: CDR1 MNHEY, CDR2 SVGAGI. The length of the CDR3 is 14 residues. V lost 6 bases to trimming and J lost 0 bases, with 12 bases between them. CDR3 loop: CASRGGQSSYEQYF. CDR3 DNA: TGTGCCAGCAGGGGAGGACAAAGCTCCTACGAGCAGTACTTC.